This TCR beta chain was observed in a study of blood T cell repertoires in COVID-19. As for the study in general: Both acute and convalescent COVID-19 samples were obtained from the United States, Italy and Spain.

Germline V gene lookup returns CDR1 SGHRS and CDR2 YFSETQ. The CDR3 is made up of 15 amino acids. Deletions cut 0 bases from V and 6 bases from J, with 12 bases between. The data were produced by immunoSEQ multiplex PCR, yet TCRdb's version contains in-frame clones alone and is incomplete. The sample consists of around 140,000 clones, around 89% of them appearing once. Material for sequencing was peripheral blood. V and J are TRBV5-1 and TRBJ2-2; D perhaps matches TRBD1 (5 bases). This clonotype originated in a middle-aged man with active or convalescent COVID-19. The CDR3 here is CASSLATGAAGELFF. The CDR3 nucleotides are TGCGCCAGCAGCTTGGCCACAGGTGCGGCCGGGGAGCTGTTTTTT.